The present T cell receptor (beta chain) was sequenced within a study of blood T cell repertoires in COVID-19. This clone was detected only a few times. TCRdb's table, derived via immunoSEQ multiplex PCR, lists solely in-frame clones and lacks some. This sample has 25,000 to 30,000 clones, with about 80% found just once. CDR1 LNHDA and CDR2 SQIVND come from the germline V gene (reference sequence). CDR3 length: 16 residues. The V end lost 5 bases, the J end lost 5 bases, and 20 bases lay between the germline ends. The source of this sequence is an older man with active or convalescent COVID-19. V is TRBV19 and J is TRBJ2-3; weak D call: TRBD1 (6 bases). Specimen: peripheral blood. The CDR3 loop reads CASSQGPGVGGDTQYF. CDR3 DNA sequence: TGTGCCAGTAGTCAGGGCCCAGGGGTGGGTGGAGATACGCAGTATTTT.